This T cell receptor (beta chain) was identified in a study of CD8 T cells in Susac syndrome. With random hexamers, 0.5 to 1 ug RNA was reverse transcribed. It was immunoSEQ multiplex PCR that amplified TCR beta CDR3 across 54 Vbeta and 13 Jbeta. TCRdb re-called the immunoSEQ multiplex PCR reads through MiXCR, storing one row per CDR3 protein. The sample holds 150,000 or so distinct CDR3 sequences, about 91% seen once. The CDR3 runs to 13 residues. CDR1 is SGHRS and CDR2 is YFSETQ in the germline V gene. V lost 2 bases to trimming and J lost 1 base, with 4 bases between them. Healthy donors matched for age and sex were used as controls.

This receptor was taken from a human donor in good health. Specimen: CD4+ T cells from PBMCs. This chain uses TRBV5-1 with TRBJ2-4; no definite D call. CDR3 sequence reads: CASSFGAKNIQYF. DNA for the CDR3: TGCGCCAGCAGCTTCGGCGCCAAAAACATTCAGTACTTC. The whole variable domain, remainder taken from reference TRBV5-1 and TRBJ2-4, is KAGVTQTPRYLIKTRGQQVTLSCSPISGHRSVSWYQQTPGQGLQFLFEYFSETQRNKGNFPGRFSGRQFSNSRSEMNVSTLELGDSALYLCASSFGAKNIQYFGAGTRLSVL.